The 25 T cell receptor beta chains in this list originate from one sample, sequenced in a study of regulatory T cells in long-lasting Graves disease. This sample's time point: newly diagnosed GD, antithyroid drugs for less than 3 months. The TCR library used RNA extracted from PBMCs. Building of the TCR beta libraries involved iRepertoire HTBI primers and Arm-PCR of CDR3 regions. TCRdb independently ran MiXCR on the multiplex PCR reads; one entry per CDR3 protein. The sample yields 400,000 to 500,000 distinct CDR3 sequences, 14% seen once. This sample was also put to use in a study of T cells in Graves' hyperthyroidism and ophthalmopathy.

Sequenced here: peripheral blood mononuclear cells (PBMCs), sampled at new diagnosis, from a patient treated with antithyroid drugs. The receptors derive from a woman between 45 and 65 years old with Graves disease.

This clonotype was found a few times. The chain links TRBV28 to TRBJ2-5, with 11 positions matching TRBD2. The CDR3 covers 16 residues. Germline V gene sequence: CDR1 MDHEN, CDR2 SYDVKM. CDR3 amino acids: CTTSQLAGAPQETQYF. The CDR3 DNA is TGTACCACCAGTCAACTAGCGGGAGCTCCTCAAGAGACCCAGTACTTC.

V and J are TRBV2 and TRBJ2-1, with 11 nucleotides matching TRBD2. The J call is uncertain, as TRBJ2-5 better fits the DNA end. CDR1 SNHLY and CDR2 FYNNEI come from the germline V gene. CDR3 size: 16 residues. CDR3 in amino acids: CASSGLAGGGQETQYF. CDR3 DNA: TGTGCCAGCAGTGGCCTAGCGGGAGGCGGCCAAGAGACCCAGTACTTC.

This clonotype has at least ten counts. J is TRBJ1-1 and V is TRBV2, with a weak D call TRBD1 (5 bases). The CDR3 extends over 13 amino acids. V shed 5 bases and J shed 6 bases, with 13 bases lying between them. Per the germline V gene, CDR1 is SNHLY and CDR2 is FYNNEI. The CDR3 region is CASSWAGRAEAFF. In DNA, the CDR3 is TGTGCCAGCAGTTGGGCAGGGCGCGCTGAAGCTTTCTTT.

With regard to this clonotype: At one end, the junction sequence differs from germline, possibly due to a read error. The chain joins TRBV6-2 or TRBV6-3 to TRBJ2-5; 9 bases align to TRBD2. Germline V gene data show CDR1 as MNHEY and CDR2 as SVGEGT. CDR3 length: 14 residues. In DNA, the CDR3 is TGTGCCAGCAGTTACCCGGGACTAGCAGAGGCCCAGTACTTC. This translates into CASSYPGLAEAQYF.

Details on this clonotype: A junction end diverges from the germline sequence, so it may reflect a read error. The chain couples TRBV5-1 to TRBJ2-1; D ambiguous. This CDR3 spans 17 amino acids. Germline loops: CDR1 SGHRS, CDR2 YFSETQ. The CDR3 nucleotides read TGCGCCAGCGGCTTAACCCCCCGGGCCGGCTCCTACAATGAGCAGTTCTTC. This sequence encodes CASGLTPRAGSYNEQFF.

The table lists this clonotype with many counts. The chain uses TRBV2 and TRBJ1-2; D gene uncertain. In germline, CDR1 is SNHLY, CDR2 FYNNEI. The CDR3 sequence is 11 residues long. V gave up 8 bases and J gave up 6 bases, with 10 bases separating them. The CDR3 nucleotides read TGTGCCAGCTCGGTCGAGGATGGCTACACCTTC. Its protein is CASSVEDGYTF. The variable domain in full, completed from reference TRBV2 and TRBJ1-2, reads EPEVTQTPSHQVTQMGQEVILRCVPISNHLYFYWYRQILGQKVEFLVSFYNNEISEKSEIFDDQFSVERPDGSNFTLKIRSTKLEDSAMYFCASSVEDGYTFGSGTRLTVV.

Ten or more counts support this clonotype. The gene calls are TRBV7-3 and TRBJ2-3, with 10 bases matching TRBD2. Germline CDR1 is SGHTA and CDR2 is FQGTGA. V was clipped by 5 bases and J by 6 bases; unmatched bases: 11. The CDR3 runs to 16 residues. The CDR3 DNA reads TGTGCCAGCAGCCCCATGGGAGCGGGAGGGCCGGATACGCAGTATTTT. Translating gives CASSPMGAGGPDTQYF.

The CDR3 is CASSPRIAGGPPMVREQYF. The DNA of the CDR3 is TGTGCCAGCAGCCCCCGGATAGCGGGAGGGCCGCCTATGGTGAGGGAGCAGTACTTC. The gene calls are TRBV7-8 and TRBJ2-7; 11 nucleotides align to TRBD2. CDR3 length equals 19 residues. Trimming took 5 bases from V and 7 from J; bases not matched to a gene: 22. Germline V CDR1 and CDR2: SGHVS, FQNEAQ.

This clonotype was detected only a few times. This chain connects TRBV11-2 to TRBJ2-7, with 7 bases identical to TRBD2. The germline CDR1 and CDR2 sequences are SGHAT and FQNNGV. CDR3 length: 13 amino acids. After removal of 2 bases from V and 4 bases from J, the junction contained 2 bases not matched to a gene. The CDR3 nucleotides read TGTGCCAGCAGCTTACCAGCGGGGTACGAGCAGTACTTC. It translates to CASSLPAGYEQYF.

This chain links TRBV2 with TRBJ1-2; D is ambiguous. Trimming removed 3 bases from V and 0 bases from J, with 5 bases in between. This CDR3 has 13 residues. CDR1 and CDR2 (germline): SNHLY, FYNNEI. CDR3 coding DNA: TGTGCCAGCAGTGAGCACCCTAACTATGGCTACACCTTC. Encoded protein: CASSEHPNYGYTF.

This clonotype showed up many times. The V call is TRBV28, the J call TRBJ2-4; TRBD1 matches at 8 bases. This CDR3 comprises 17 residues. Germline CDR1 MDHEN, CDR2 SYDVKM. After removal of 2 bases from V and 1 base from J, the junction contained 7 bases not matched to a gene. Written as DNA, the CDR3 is TGTGCCAGCAGTTTACAGGGGGCGGTTAGGGCCAAAAACATTCAGTACTTC. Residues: CASSLQGAVRAKNIQYF.

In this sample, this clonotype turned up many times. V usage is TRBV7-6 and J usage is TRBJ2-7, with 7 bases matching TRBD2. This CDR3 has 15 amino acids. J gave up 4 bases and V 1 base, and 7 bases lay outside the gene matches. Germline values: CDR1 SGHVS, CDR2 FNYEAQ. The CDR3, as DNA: TGTGCCAGCAGCTTAGATGGCGAGCGGGGATACGAGCAGTACTTC. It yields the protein CASSLDGERGYEQYF.

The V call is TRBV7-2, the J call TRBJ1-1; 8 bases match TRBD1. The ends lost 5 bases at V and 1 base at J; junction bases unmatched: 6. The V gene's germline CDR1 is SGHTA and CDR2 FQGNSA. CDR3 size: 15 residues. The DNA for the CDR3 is TGTGCCAGCAGCGGACCGGACAGGGAGAACACTGAAGCTTTCTTT. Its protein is CASSGPDRENTEAFF.

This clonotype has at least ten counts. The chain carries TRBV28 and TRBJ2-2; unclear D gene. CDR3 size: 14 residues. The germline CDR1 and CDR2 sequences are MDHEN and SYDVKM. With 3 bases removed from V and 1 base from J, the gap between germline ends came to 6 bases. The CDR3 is CASSFFRNTGELFF. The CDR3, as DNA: TGTGCCAGCAGTTTTTTCAGGAACACCGGGGAGCTGTTTTTT.

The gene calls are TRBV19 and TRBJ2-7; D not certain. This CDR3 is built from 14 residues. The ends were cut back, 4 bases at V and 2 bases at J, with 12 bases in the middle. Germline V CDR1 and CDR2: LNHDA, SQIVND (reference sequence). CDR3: CASSTTSEPYEQYF. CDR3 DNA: TGTGCCAGTAGTACCACCTCGGAGCCCTACGAGCAGTACTTC.

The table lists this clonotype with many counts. The CDR3 nucleotides read TGTGCCAGCAGTTTTTGGGGACAGTCCTATGGCTACACCTTC. Protein product: CASSFWGQSYGYTF. V usage is TRBV28 and J usage is TRBJ1-2, with 7 nucleotides matching TRBD1. V was clipped by 3 bases and J by 4 bases; unmatched bases: 5. Germline V gene lookup returns CDR1 MDHEN and CDR2 SYDVKM. There are 14 residues in the CDR3.

CDR3: CASSLTGTIQETQFF. The CDR3 nucleotides read TGCGCCAGCAGCTTAACCGGGACAATCCAAGAGACCCAGTTCTTC. The V gene is TRBV5-1, the J gene TRBJ2-5; weak D call: TRBD1 (6 bases). The better agreement between TRBJ2-1 and the DNA end casts doubt on the J call. CDR1 SGHRS and CDR2 YFSETQ come from the germline V gene. This CDR3 has 15 residues.

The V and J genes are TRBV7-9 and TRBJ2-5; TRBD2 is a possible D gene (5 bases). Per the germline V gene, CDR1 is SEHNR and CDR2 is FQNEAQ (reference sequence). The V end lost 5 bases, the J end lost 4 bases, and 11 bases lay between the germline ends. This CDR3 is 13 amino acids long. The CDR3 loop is CASSTSEGETQYF. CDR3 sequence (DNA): TGTGCCAGCAGCACATCCGAGGGAGAGACCCAGTACTTC. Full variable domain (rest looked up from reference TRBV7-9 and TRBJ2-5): DTGVSQNPRHKITKRGQNVTFRCDPISEHNRLYWYRQTLGQGPEFLTYFQNEAQLEKSRLLSDRFSAERPKGSFSTLEIQRTEQGDSAMYLCASSTSEGETQYFGPGTRLLVL.

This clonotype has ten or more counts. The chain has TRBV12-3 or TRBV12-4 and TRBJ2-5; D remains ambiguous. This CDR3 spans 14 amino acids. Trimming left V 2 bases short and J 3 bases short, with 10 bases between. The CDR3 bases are TGTGCCAGCAGTTTATATGCGCTAAAAGAGACCCAGTACTTC. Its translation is CASSLYALKETQYF.

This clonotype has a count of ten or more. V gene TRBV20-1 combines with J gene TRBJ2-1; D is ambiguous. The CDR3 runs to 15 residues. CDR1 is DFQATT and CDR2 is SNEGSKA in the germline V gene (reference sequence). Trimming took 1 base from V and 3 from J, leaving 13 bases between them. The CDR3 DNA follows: TGCAGTGCTAGAGTTGTGCGGACCAGCTACAATGAGCAGTTCTTC. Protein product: CSARVVRTSYNEQFF.

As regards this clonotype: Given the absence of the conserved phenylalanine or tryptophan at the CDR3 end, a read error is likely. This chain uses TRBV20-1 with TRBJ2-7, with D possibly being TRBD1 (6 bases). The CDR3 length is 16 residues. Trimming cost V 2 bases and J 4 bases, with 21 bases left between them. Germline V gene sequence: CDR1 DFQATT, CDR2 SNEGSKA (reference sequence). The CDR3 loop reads CSARNPGQNLGYEQYC. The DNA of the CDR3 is TGCAGTGCTAGAAATCCTGGACAGAACTTGGGTTACGAGCAGTACTGC.

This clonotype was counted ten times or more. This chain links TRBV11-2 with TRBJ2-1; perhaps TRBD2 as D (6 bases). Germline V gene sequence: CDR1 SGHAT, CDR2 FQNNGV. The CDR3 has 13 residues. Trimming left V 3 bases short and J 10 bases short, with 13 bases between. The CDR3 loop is CASSFGLTREQFF. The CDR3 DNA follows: TGTGCCAGCAGCTTCGGACTAACGCGGGAGCAGTTCTTC.

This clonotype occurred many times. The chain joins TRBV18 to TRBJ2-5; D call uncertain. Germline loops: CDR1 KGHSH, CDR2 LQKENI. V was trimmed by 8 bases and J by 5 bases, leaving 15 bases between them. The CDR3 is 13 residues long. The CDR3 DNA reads TGTGCCAGCAGCCCCCCCGTCTTGGAGACCCAGTACTTC. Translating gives CASSPPVLETQYF.

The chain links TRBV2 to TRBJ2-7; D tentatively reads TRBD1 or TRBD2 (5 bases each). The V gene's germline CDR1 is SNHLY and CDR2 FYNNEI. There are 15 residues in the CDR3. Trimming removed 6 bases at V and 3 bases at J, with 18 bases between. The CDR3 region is CASSASPGRIYEQYF. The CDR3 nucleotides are TGTGCCAGCAGCGCGTCCCCGGGGCGCATCTACGAGCAGTACTTC.

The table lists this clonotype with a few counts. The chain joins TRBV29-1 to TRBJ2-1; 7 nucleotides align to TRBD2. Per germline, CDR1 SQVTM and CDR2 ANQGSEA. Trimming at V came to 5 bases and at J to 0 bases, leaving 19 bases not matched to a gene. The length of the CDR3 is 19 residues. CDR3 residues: CSVFNGGSLTADSYNEQFF. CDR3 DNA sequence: TGCAGCGTTTTTAACGGCGGGAGTTTGACGGCTGACTCCTACAATGAGCAGTTCTTC.